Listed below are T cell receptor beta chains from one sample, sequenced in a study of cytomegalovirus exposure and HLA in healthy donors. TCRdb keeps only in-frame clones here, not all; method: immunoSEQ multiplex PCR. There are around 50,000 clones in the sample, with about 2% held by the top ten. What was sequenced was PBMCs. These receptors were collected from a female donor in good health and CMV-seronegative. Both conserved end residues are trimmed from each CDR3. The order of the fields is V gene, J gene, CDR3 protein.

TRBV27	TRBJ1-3	ASSPRQTSSGNTIY
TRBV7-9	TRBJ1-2	ASSLGGQGLVYGYT
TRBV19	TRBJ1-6	ASTTHTSYNSPLH
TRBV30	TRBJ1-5	AWSEAGDQPQH
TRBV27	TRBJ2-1	ASSLLAGGTYNEQF
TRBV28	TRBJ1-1	ASLTPGQRNTEAF
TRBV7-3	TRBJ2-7	ASSVLAGGPYEQY
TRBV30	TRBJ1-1	AWSTGRAGRNTEAF
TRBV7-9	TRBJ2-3	ASSLRRGMGDKQY
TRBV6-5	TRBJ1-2	ASSYSLGTHNYGYT
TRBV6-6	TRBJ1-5	ASVTGDQPQH
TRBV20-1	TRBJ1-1	SSRVNTEAF
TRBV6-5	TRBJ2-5	ASSYFDGRRETQY
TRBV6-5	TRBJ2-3	ASSEDREGYTQY
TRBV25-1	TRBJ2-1	ASSGTSGEGEQF
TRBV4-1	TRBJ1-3	ASSHDRTSGNTIY
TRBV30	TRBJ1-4	AWSTVGEKLF
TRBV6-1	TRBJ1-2	ASSWTGYGYT
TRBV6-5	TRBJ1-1	AAGLEAF
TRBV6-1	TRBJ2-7	ASSEQLGQAYEQY
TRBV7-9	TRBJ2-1	ASILGLAGGFSSEQF
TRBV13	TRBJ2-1	ASSLGRQGRNNEQF
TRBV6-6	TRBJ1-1	ASRDRGLNTEAF